This TCR beta chain was identified in a study of shared clonotypes between healthy human individuals. Overall study context: CD8 memory received one plate per donor, CD8 naive two, CD4 memory three and CD4 naive three.

This CDR3 comprises 15 residues. Per the germline V gene, CDR1 is MNHEY and CDR2 is SMNVEV (reference sequence). Trimming stripped 3 bases from V and 3 bases from J, with 12 bases between. None of the donors, who were healthy HIV-negative adults, had recently had acute infections or vaccinations. Source study methods: With immunoSEQ giving junction-only sequences and no quality scores, filtering differed. Profiled with immunoSEQ multiplex PCR; TCRdb holds only in-frame clones, not every one. V, J and clone size reflect that table, while D and trimming were determined from the DNA. The table includes 2.3 million or so clones, 85% to 95% detected once.

The TCR sequence derives from a man in his late teens or twenties in good health. Some clones in this sample may be carry-over from other donors' samples. The chain carries TRBV27 and TRBJ2-1; D gene ambiguous. The sample taken for sequencing was naive CD4+ T cells from PBMCs. Described subset: CD45RA+ positively selected. CDR3 sequence (DNA): TGTGCCAGCAGTTTCGGGCGGTCCCACTACAATGAGCAGTTCTTC. Protein sequence: CASSFGRSHYNEQFF.